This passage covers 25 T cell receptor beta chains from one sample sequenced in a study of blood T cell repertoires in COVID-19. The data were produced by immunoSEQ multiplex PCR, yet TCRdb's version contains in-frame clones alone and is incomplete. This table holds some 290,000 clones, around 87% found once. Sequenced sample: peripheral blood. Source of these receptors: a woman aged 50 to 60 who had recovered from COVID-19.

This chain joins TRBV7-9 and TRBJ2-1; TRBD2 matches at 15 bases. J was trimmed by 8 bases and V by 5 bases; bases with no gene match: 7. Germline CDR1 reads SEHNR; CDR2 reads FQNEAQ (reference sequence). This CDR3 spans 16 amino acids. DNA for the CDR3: TGTGCCAGCAGCCCCGGGACTAGCGGGAGGCGCGATGAGCAGTTCTTC. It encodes CASSPGTSGRRDEQFF.

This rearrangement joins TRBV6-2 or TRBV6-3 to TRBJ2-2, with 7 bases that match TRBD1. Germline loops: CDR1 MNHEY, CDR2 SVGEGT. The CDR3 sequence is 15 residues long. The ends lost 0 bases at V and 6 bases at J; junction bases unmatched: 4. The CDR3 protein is CASSYSMGQSGELFF. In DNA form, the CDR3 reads TGTGCCAGCAGTTACTCGATGGGACAGTCCGGGGAGCTGTTTTTT.

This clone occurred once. The CDR3 DNA follows: TGTGCCAGCAGCCCGCTCACGGGACAGGCATGGACTAGCACAGATACGCAGTATTTT. Translating it yields CASSPLTGQAWTSTDTQYF. The chain couples TRBV11-2 to TRBJ2-3; 8 nucleotides align to TRBD1. Trimming removed 5 bases from V and 0 bases from J; junction bases left unmatched: 16. The CDR3 covers 19 residues. Germline CDR1 is SGHAT and CDR2 is FQNNGV.

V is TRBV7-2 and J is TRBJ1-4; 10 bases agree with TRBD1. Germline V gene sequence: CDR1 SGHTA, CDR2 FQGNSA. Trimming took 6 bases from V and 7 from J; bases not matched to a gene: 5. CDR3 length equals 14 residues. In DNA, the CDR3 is TGTGCCAGCAGTCGGGACAGGGGAGGTGAAAAACTGTTTTTT. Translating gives CASSRDRGGEKLFF.

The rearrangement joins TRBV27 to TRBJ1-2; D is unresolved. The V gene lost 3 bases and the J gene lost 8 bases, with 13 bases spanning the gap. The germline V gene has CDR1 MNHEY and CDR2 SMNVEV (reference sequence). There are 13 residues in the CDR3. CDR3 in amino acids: CASSFTPQAGYTF. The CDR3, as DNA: TGTGCCAGCAGTTTCACCCCGCAAGCGGGCTACACCTTC.

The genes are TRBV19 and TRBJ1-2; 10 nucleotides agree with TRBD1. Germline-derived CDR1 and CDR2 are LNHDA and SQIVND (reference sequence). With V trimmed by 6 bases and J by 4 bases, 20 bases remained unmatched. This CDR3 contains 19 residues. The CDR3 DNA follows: TGTGCCAGTAGGCAGATCAACTTAGACAGGGGGCGCAGGATCTATGGCTACACCTTC. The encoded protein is CASRQINLDRGRRIYGYTF.

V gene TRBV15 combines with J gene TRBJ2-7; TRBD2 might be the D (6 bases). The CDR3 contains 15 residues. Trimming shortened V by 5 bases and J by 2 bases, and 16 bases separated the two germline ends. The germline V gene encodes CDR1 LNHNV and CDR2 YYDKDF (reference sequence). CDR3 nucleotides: TGTGCCACCAGCGGGGGATTGACGGGAGCCTACGAGCAGTACTTC. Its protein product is CATSGGLTGAYEQYF.

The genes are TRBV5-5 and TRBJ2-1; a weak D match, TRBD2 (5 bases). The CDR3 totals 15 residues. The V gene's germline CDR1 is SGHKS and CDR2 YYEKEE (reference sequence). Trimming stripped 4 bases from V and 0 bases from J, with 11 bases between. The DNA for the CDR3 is TGTGCCAGCAGCCCGAACGGGGACTCCTACAATGAGCAGTTCTTC. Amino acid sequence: CASSPNGDSYNEQFF.

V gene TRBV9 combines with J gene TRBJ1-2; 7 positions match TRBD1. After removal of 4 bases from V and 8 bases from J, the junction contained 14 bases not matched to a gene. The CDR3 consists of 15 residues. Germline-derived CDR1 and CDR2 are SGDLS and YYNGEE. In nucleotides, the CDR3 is TGTGCCAGCAGCCAGGGGGGACTCCCTATCGAAGGCTACACCTTC. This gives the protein CASSQGGLPIEGYTF.

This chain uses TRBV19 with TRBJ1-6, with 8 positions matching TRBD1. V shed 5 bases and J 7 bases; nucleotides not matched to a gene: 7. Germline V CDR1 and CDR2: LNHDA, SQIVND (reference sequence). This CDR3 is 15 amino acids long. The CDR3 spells CASSEGQGYNSPLHF. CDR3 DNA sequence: TGTGCCAGTAGTGAAGGACAGGGATACAATTCACCCCTCCACTTT.

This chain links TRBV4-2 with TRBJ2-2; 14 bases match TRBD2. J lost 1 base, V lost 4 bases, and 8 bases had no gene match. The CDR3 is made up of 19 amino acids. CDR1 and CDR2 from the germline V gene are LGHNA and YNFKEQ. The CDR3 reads CASSRSPGTSGGNTGELFF. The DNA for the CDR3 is TGTGCCAGCAGCCGATCCCCCGGGACTAGCGGGGGGAACACCGGGGAGCTGTTTTTT.

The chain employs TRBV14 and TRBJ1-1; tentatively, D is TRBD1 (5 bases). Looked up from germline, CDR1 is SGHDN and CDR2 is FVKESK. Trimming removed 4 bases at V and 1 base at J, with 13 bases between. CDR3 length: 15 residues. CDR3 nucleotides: TGTGCCAGCAGCCTCAGCGGGGGGAAGAACACTGAAGCTTTCTTT. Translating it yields CASSLSGGKNTEAFF.

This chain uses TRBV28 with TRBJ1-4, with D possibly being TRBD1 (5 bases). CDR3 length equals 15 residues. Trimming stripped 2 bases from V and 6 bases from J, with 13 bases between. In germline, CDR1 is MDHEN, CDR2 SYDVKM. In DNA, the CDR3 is TGTGCCAGCAGTTTAAGGGGCAGGGCTGATGAAAAACTGTTTTTT. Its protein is CASSLRGRADEKLFF.

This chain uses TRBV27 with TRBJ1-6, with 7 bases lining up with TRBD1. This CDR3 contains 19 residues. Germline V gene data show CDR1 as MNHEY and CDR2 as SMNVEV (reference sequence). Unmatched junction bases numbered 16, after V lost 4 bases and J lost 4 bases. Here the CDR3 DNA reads TGTGCCAGCAGTTCCCGTCGAGCCCGCGGGACAGTATATAATTCACCCCTCCACTTT. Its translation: CASSSRRARGTVYNSPLHF.

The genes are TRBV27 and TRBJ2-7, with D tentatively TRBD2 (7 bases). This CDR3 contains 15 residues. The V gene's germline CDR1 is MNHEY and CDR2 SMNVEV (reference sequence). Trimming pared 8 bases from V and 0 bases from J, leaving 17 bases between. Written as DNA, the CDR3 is TGTGCCAGCGGGGGGGGCTCACGCAGCTCCTACGAGCAGTACTTC. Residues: CASGGGSRSSYEQYF.

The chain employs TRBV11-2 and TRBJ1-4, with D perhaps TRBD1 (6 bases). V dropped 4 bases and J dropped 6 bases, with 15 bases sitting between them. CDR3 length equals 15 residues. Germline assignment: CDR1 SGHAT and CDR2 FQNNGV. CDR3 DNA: TGTGCCAGCAGCTCCCCATGGGAGGGGGATGAAAAACTGTTTTTT. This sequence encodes CASSSPWEGDEKLFF.

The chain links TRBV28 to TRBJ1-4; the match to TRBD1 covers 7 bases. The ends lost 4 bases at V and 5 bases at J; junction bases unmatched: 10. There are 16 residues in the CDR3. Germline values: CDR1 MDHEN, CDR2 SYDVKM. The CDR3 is CASSSVGDSQNEKLFF. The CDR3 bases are TGTGCCAGCAGTTCGGTGGGGGACAGCCAAAATGAAAAACTGTTTTTT.

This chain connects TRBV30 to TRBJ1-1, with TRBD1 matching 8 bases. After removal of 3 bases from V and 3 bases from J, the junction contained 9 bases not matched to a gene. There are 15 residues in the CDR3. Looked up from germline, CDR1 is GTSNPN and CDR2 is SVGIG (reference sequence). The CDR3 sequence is CAWRRDRIPYTEAFF. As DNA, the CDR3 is TGTGCCTGGAGAAGGGACAGGATCCCATACACTGAAGCTTTCTTT.

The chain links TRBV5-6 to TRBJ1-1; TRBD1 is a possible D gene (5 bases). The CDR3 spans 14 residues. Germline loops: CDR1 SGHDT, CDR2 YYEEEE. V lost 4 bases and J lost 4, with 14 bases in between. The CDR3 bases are TGTGCCAGCAGCCAAGTGGGGCTTGGCACTGAAGCTTTCTTT. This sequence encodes CASSQVGLGTEAFF.

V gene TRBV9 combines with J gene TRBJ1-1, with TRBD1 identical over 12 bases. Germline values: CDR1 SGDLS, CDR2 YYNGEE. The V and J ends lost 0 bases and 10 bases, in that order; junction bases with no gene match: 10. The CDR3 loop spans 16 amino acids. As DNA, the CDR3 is TGTGCCAGCAGCGTAGCGACGGGACAGGGGGCGCATCCAGCTTTCTTT. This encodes CASSVATGQGAHPAFF.

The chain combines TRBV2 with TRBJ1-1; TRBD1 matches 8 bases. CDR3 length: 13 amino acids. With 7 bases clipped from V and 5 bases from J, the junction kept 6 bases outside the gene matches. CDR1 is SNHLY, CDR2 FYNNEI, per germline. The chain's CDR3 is CASNQGARTEAFF. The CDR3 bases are TGTGCCAGCAACCAGGGGGCGCGAACTGAAGCTTTCTTT.

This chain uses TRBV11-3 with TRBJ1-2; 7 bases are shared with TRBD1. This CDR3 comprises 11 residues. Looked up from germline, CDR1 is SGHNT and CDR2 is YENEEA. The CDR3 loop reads CAGRGVDGYTF. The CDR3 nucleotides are TGTGCTGGCAGGGGGGTAGATGGCTACACCTTC.

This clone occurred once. This chain's CDR3 is CASSLSAGYPGELFF. Written as DNA, the CDR3 is TGTGCCAGCAGCTTATCGGCGGGGTATCCCGGGGAGCTGTTTTTT. The rearrangement joins TRBV7-9 to TRBJ2-2; D is perhaps TRBD2 (6 bases). This CDR3 has 15 residues. The V end was cut by 2 bases, the J end by 6 bases, with 13 bases between. Germline assignment: CDR1 SEHNR and CDR2 FQNEAQ (reference sequence). The entire variable domain, with the rest obtained from reference TRBV7-9 and TRBJ2-2, is as follows: DTGVSQNPRHKITKRGQNVTFRCDPISEHNRLYWYRQTLGQGPEFLTYFQNEAQLEKSRLLSDRFSAERPKGSFSTLEIQRTEQGDSAMYLCASSLSAGYPGELFFGEGSRLTVL.

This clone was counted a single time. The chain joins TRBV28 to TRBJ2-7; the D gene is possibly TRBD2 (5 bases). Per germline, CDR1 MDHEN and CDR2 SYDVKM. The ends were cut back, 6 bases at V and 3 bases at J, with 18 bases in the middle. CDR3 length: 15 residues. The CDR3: CASSLPGSLDYEQYF. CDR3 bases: TGTGCCAGCAGCCTTCCGGGGAGCCTGGACTACGAGCAGTACTTC.

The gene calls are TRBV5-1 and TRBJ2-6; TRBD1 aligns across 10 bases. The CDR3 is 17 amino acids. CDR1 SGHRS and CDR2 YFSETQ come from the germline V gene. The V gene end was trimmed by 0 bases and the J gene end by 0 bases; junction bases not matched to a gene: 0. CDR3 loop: CASSLGTGGSGANVLTF. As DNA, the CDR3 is TGCGCCAGCAGCTTGGGGACAGGGGGCTCTGGGGCCAACGTCCTGACTTTC.